The T cell receptor (beta chain) under discussion was sequenced for a study of shared clonotypes between healthy human individuals. The sample holds many counts of this clone. Per the original methods: As immunoSEQ supplied junction-only sequences (without quality scores), filtering differed. Clones were read by immunoSEQ multiplex PCR, and TCRdb kept only the in-frame ones, dropping some. Clone size and V and J calls were adopted from that table, with D and trimming inferred from the DNA. The table includes some 1,100,000 clones, roughly 74% detected once. The CDR3 contains 12 residues. Germline lookup yields CDR1 ENHRY and CDR2 SYGVKD. V was cut by 4 bases and J by 3 bases, with 4 bases left in between.

The sequencing sample was made of memory CD4+ T cells from PBMCs. Subset defined: CD45RA-negative fraction. The chain uses TRBV10-3 and TRBJ1-5; D is uncertain. This TCR was sampled from a man in his late teens or twenties in good health. Some clones in this sample may be carry-over from other donors' samples. The CDR3 region is CAISGVNQPQHF. The CDR3 coding sequence is TGTGCCATCAGTGGGGTCAATCAGCCCCAGCATTTT.